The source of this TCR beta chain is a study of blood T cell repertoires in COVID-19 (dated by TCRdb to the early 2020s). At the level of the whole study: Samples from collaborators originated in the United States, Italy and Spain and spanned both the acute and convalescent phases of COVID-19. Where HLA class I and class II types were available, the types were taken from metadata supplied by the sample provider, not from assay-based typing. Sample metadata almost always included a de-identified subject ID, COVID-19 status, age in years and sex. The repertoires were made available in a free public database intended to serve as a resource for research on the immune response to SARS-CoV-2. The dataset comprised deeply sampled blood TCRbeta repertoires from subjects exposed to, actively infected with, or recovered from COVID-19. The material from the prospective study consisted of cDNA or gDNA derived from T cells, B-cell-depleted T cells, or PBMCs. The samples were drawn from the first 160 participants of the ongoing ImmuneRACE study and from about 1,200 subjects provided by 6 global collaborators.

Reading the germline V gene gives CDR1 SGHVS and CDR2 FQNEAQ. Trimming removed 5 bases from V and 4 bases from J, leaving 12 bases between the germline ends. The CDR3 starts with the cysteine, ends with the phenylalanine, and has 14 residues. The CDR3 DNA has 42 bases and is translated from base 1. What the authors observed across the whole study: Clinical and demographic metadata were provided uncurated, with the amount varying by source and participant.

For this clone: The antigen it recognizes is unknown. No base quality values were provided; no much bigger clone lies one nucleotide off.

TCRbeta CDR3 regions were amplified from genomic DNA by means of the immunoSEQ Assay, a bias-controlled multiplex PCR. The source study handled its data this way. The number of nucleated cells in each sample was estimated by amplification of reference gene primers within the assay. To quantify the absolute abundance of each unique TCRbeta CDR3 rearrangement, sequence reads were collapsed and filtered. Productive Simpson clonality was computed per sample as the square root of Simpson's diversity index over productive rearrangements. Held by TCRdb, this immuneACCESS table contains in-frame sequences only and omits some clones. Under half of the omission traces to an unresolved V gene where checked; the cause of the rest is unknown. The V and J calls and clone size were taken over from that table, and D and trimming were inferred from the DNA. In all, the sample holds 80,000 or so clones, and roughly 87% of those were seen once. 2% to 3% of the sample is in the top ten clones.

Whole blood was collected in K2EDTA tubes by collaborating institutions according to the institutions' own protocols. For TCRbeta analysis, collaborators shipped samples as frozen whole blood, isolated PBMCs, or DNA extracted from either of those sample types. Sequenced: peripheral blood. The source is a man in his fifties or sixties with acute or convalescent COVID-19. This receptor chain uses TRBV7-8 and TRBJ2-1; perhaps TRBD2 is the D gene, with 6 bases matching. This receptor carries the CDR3 CASSEAGRYNEQFF. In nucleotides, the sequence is TGTGCCAGCAGCGAGGCGGGAAGATACAATGAGCAGTTCTTC.